This TCR beta chain was recorded in a study of T cell responses to AZD1222 COVID-19 vaccine. Broader study findings: Nearly half of unique spike-specific TCRs reportedly avoided B.1.351 and B.1.1.7 mutated regions.

Comments on this clone: Its antigen remains unidentified.

The assay was immunoSEQ multiplex PCR, and TCRdb's table has in-frame clones only and misses some. The sample consists of some 150,000 clones, around nine tenths of them appearing once. The germline CDR1 and CDR2 sequences are MNHNS and SASEGT. This CDR3 spans 16 amino acids. The ends were cut back, 2 bases at V and 9 bases at J, with 17 bases in the middle. The sequencing used peripheral blood, collected on day 0 of AZD1222 vaccination. The chain has TRBV6-1 and TRBJ1-6; D gene unclear. The receptor comes from an adult in good health. The CDR3 DNA sequence: TGTGCCAGCAGTGAAAGGCTGCGGGGATCAGGTTCACCCCTCCACTTT. It codes for CASSERLRGSGSPLHF.